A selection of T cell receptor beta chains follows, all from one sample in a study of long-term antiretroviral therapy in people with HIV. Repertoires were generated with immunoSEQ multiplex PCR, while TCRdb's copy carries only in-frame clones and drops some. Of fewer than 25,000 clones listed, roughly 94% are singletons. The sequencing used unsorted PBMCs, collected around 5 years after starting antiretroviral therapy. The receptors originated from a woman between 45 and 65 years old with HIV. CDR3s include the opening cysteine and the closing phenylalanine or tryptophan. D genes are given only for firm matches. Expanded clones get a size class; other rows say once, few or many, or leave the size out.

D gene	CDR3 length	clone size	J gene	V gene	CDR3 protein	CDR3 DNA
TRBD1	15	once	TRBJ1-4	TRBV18	CASSPRTGGNEKLFF	TGTGCCAGCTCACCGAGGACAGGGGGAAATGAAAAACTGTTTTTT
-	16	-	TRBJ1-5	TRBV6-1	CASSESPGVPSQPQHF	TGTGCCAGCAGTGAATCACCAGGAGTGCCAAGTCAGCCCCAGCATTTT
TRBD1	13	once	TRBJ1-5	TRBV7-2	CASSRQGNQPQHF	TGTGCCAGCAGCCGACAGGGGAATCAGCCCCAGCATTTT
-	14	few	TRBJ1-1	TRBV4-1	CASSQDSSEAEAFF	TGCGCCAGCAGCCAAGATAGCTCAGAAGCTGAAGCTTTCTTT
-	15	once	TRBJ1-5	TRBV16	CASSQSTGSGQPQHF	TGTGCCAGCAGCCAATCAACAGGGTCGGGTCAGCCCCAGCATTTT
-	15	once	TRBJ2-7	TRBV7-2	CASSAGGGPTYEQYF	TGTGCCAGCAGCGCCGGAGGAGGACCTACCTACGAGCAGTACTTC
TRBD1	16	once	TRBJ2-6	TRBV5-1	CASTGQGSSGANVLTF	TGCGCCAGCACGGGACAGGGGAGCTCTGGGGCCAACGTCCTGACTTTC
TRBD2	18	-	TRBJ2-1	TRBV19	CASSISGPGLAMDNEQFF	TGTGCCAGTAGTATTTCTGGCCCGGGACTAGCGATGGACAATGAGCAGTTCTTC
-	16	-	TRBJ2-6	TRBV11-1	CASSPKTGSGANVLTF	TGTGCCAGCAGCCCGAAGACAGGTTCTGGGGCCAACGTCCTGACTTTC
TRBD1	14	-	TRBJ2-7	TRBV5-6	CASSITGTAHEQYF	TGTGCCAGCAGCATTACCGGGACAGCCCACGAGCAGTACTTC
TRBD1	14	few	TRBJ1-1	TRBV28	CASSSSGQGEAAFF	TGTGCCAGCAGTTCCTCGGGACAGGGAGAGGCGGCTTTCTTT
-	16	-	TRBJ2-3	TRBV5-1	CASTVVRGTGTDTQYF	TGCGCCAGCACCGTGGTCCGGGGAACTGGCACAGATACGCAGTATTTT
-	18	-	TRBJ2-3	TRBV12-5	CASGPLGVIGVGTDTQYF	TGTGCTAGTGGTCCCCTGGGCGTGATCGGGGTTGGGACAGATACGCAGTATTTT
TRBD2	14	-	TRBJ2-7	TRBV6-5	CASSDYSGRYEQYF	TGTGCCAGCAGTGATTATAGCGGGCGCTACGAGCAGTACTTC
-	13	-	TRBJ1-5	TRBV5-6	CASSSGSAKPQHF	TGTGCCAGCAGTTCGGGATCCGCTAAACCCCAGCATTTT
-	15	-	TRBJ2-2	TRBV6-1	CASSEWVGNTGELFF	TGTGCCAGCAGTGAATGGGTAGGGAACACCGGGGAGCTGTTTTTT
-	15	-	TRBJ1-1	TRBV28	CASSPGTAMNTEAFF	TGTGCCAGCAGTCCCGGGACGGCAATGAACACTGAAGCTTTCTTT
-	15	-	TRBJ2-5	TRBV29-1	CSVVWAWGDQETQYF	TGCAGCGTTGTTTGGGCTTGGGGGGACCAAGAGACCCAGTACTTC
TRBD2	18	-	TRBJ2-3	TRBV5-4	CASSYPLAGGPGTDTQYF	TGTGCCAGCAGCTACCCACTAGCGGGAGGGCCGGGCACAGATACGCAGTATTTT
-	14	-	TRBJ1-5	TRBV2	CASRTDYSNQPQHF	TGTGCCAGCAGGACAGACTATAGCAATCAGCCCCAGCATTTT
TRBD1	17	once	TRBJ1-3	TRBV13	CASSPGGGQGALHTIYF	TGTGCCAGCAGCCCAGGGGGGGGGCAGGGCGCCCTCCACACCATATATTTT
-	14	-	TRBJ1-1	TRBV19	CASSIWDTNTEAFF	TGTGCCAGTAGTATCTGGGACACTAACACTGAAGCTTTCTTT
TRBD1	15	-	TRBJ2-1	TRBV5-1	CASSLAGQAYNEQFF	TGCGCCAGCAGCTTGGCTGGACAGGCGTACAATGAGCAGTTCTTC
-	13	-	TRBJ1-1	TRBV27	CASRGHPFTEAFF	TGTGCCAGCAGGGGCCACCCGTTCACTGAAGCTTTCTTT
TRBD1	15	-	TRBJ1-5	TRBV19	CASTYRDRGFQPQHF	TGTGCCAGTACCTATAGGGACAGGGGTTTTCAGCCCCAGCATTTT
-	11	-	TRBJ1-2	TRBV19	CASTRNYGYTF	TGTGCCAGTACGAGGAACTATGGCTACACCTTC
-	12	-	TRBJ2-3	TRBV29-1	CSVDVLGDTQYF	TGCAGCGTTGACGTCCTGGGGGATACGCAGTATTTT
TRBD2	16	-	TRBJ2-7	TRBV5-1	CASSSGASGSSYEQYF	TGCGCCAGCAGCTCTGGGGCTAGCGGGAGCTCCTACGAGCAGTACTTC
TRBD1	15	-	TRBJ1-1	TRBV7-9	CASSFYRGLSTEAFF	TGTGCCAGCAGCTTCTACAGGGGGCTGAGCACTGAAGCTTTCTTT
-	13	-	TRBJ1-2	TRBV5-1	CASSSDSTYGYTF	TGCGCCAGCAGCTCCGACAGTACCTATGGCTACACCTTC
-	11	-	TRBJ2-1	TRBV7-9	CASSLAAWQFF	TGTGCCAGCAGCTTAGCGGCTTGGCAGTTCTTC
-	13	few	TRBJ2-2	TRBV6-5	CASSYYNTGELFF	TGTGCCAGCAGTTACTATAACACCGGGGAGCTGTTTTTT
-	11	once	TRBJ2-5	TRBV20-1	CSAPGQETQYF	TGCAGTGCCCCGGGACAAGAGACCCAGTACTTC
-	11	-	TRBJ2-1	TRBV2	CASKAQAEQFF	TGTGCCAGCAAAGCGCAGGCTGAGCAGTTCTTC
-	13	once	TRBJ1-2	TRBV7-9	CASSLTGAGGYTF	TGTGCCAGCAGCTTAACGGGGGCAGGGGGCTACACCTTC
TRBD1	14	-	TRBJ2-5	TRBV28	CASSPGDRIETQYF	TGTGCCAGCAGTCCAGGGGACAGGATCGAGACCCAGTACTTC
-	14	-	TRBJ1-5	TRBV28	CASSFGSGDQPQHF	TGTGCCAGCAGTTTCGGGTCAGGGGATCAGCCCCAGCATTTT
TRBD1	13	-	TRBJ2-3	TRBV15	CATSGTVTDTQYF	TGTGCCACCTCAGGGACAGTTACAGATACGCAGTATTTT
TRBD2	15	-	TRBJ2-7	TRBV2	CASSEGGSSAYEQYF	TGTGCCAGCAGTGAAGGCGGGAGCTCCGCCTACGAGCAGTACTTC
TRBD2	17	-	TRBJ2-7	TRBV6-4	CASSIREGGREDYEQYF	TGTGCCAGCAGTATCCGGGAGGGTGGGAGGGAAGACTACGAGCAGTACTTC
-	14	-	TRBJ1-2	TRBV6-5	CASSYQPDSLGYTF	TGTGCCAGCAGTTACCAGCCTGACAGTTTGGGCTACACCTTC
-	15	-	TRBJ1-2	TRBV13	CASSLGPSQNWGYTF	TGTGCCAGCAGCTTAGGCCCGTCCCAGAACTGGGGCTACACCTTC
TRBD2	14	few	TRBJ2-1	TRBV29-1	CSVPGLVEQGEQFF	TGCAGCGTACCGGGACTAGTGGAACAGGGTGAGCAGTTCTTC
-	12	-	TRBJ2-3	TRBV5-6	CASSSGTDTQYF	TGTGCCAGCAGCTCGGGCACAGATACGCAGTATTTT
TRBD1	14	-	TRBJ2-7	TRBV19	CASRDRGLPAEQYF	TGTGCCAGTAGGGACAGGGGGCTTCCCGCAGAGCAGTACTTC
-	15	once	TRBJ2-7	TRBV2	CASSEGYDRSYEQYF	TGTGCCAGCAGTGAAGGTTATGACAGATCCTACGAGCAGTACTTC